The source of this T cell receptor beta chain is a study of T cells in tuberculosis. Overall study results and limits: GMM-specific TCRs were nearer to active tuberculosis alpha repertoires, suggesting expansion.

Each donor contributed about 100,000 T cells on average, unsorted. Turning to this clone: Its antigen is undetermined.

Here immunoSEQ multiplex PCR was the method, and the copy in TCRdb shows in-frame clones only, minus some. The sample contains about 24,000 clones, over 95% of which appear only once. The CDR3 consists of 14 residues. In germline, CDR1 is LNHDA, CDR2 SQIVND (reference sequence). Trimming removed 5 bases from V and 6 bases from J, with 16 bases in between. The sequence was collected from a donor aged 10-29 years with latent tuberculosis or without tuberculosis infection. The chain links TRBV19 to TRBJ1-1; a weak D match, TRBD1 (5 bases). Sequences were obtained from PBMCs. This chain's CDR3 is CASSARGFTPEAFF. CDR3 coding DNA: TGTGCCAGTAGTGCCCGGGGGTTTACCCCTGAAGCTTTCTTT. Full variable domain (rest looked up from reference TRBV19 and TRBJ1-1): DGGITQSPKYLFRKEGQNVTLSCEQNLNHDAMYWYRQDPGQGLRLIYYSQIVNDFQKGDIAEGYSVSREKKESFPLTVTSAQKNPTAFYLCASSARGFTPEAFFGQGTRLTVV.